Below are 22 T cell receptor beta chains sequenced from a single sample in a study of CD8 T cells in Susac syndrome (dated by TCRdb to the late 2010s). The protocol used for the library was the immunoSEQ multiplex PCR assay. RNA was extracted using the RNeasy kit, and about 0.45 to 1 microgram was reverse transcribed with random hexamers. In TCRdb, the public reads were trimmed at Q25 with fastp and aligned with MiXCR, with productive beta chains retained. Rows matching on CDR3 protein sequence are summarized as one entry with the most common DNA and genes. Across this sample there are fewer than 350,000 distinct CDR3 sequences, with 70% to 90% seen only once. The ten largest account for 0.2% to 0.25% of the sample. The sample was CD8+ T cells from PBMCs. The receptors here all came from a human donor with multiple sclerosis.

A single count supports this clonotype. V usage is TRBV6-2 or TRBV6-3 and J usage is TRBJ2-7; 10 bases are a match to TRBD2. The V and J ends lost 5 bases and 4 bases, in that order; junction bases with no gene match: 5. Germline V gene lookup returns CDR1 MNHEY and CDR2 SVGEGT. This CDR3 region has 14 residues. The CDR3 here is CASSRLAGWYEQYF. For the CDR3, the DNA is TGTGCCAGCAGTCGACTAGCGGGTTGGTACGAGCAGTACTTC.

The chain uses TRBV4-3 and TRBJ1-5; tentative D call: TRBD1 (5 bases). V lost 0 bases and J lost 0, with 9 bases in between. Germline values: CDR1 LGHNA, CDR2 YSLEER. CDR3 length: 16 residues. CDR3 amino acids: CASSQEGPPSNQPQHF. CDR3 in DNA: TGCGCCAGCAGCCAAGAGGGGCCACCTAGCAATCAGCCCCAGCATTTT.

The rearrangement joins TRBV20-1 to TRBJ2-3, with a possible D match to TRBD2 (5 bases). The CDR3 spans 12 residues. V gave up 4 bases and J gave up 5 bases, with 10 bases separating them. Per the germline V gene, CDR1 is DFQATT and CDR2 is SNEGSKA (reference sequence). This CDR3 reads CSAKPEGDTQYF. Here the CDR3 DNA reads TGCAGTGCTAAGCCAGAGGGAGATACGCAGTATTTT.

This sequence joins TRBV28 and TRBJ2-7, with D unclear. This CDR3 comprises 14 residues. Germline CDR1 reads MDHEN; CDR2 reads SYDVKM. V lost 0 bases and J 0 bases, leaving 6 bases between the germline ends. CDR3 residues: CASSLWNFSYEQYF. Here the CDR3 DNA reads TGTGCCAGCAGTTTATGGAACTTCTCCTACGAGCAGTACTTC.

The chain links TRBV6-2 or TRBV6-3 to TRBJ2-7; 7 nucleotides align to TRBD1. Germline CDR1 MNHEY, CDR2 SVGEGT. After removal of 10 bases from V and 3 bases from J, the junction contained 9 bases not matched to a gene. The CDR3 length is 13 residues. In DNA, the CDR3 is TGTGCCACATCGCTCGGGACAGTCTACGAGCAGTACTTC. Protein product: CATSLGTVYEQYF.

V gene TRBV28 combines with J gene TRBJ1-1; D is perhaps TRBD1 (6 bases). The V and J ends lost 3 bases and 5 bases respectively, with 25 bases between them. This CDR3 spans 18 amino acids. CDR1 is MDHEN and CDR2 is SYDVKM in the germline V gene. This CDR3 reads CASSFPLAGRTESTEAFF. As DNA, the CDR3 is TGTGCCAGCAGTTTCCCCCTCGCGGGCCGGACAGAGTCAACTGAAGCTTTCTTT.

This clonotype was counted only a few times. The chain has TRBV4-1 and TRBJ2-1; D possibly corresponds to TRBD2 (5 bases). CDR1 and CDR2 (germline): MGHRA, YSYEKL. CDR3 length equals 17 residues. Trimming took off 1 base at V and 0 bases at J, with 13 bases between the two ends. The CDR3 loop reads CASSQASGSLSYNEQFF. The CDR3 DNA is TGCGCCAGCAGCCAAGCTTCGGGGTCCCTCTCCTACAATGAGCAGTTCTTC.

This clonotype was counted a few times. The chain's CDR3 is CASRRIYEQYF. The CDR3 nucleotides read TGTGCCAGCAGACGAATTTACGAGCAGTACTTC. V and J are TRBV28 and TRBJ2-7; D call uncertain. CDR3 length equals 11 residues. Germline lookup yields CDR1 MDHEN and CDR2 SYDVKM. V lost 6 bases to trimming and J lost 4 bases, with 7 bases between them.

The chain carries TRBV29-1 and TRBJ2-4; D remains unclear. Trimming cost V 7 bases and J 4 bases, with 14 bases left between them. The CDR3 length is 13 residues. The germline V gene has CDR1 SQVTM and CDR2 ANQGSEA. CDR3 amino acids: CSARPGQKNIQYF. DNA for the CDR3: TGCAGCGCACGACCGGGCCAAAAAAACATTCAGTACTTC.

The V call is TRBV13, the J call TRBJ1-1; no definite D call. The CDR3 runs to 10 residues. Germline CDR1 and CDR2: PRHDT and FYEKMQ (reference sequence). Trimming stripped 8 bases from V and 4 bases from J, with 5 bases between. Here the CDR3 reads CASSVTEAFF. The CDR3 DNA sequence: TGTGCCAGCTCCGTCACTGAAGCTTTCTTT.

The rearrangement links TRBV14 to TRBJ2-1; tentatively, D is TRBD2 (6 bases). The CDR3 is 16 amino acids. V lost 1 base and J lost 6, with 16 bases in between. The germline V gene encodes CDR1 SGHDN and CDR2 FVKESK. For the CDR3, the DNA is TGTGCCAGCAGCCAAGGTGATAGCGGAGTATTCAATGAGCAGTTCTTC. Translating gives CASSQGDSGVFNEQFF.

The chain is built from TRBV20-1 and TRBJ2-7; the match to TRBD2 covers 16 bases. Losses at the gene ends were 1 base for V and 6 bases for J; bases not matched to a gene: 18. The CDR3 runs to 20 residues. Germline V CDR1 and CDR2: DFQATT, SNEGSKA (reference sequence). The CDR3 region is CSARGDPGLAGGPGAGEQYF. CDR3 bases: TGCAGTGCTAGAGGGGACCCGGGACTAGCGGGAGGGCCAGGTGCGGGCGAGCAGTACTTC.

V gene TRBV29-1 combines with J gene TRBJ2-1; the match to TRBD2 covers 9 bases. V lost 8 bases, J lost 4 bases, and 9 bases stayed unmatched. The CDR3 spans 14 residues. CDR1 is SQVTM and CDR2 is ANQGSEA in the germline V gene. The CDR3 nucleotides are TGCAGCCTTACGGGACTAGCTTCATACAATGAGCAGTTCTTC. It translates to CSLTGLASYNEQFF.

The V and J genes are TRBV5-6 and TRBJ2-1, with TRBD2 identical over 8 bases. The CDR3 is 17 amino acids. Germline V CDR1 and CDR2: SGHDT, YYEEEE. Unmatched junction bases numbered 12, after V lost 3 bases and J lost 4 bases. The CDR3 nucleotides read TGTGCCAGCAGCTCGTCGTTAGGACTAGCTGATTACAATGAGCAGTTCTTC. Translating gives CASSSSLGLADYNEQFF.

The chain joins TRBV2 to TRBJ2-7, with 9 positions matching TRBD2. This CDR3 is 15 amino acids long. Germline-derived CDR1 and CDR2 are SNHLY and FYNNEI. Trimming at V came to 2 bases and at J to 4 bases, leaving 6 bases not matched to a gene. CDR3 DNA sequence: TGTGCCAGCAGTGAACTAGCGGGGATTCTGTACGAGCAGTACTTC. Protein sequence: CASSELAGILYEQYF.

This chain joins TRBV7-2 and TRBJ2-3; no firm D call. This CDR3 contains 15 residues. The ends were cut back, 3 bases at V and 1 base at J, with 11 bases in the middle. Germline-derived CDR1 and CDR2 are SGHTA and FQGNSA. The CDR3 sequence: CASSFIVGGTDTQYF. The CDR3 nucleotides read TGTGCCAGCAGCTTTATCGTTGGGGGCACAGATACGCAGTATTTT.

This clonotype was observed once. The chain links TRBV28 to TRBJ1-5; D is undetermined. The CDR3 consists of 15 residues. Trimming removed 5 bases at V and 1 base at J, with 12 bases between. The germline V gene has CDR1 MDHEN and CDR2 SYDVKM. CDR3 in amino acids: CASSGWEGSNQPQHF. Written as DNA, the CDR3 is TGTGCCAGCAGTGGTTGGGAAGGAAGCAATCAGCCCCAGCATTTT.

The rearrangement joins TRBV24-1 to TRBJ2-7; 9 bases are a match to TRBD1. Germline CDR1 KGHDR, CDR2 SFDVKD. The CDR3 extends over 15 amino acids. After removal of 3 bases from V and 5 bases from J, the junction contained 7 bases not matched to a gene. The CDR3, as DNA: TGTGCCACCAGTGATGGCGGGACAGGGTCTGACGAGCAGTACTTC. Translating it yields CATSDGGTGSDEQYF.

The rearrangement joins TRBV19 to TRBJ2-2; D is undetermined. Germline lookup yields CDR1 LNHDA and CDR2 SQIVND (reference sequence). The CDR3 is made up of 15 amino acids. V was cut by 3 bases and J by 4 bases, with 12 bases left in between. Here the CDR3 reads CASSILGASTGELFF. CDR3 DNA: TGTGCCAGTAGTATTCTGGGCGCCAGCACCGGGGAGCTGTTTTTT.

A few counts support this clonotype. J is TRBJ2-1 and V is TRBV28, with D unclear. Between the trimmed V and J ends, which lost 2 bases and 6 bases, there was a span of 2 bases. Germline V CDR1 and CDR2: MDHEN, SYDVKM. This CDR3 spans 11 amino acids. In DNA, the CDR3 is TGTGCCAGCAGTTTAGTCAATGAGCAGTTCTTC. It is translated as CASSLVNEQFF.

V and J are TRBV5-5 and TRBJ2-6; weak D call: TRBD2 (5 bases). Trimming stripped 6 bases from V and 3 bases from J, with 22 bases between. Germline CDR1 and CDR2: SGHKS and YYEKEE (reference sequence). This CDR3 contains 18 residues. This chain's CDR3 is CASTLFEGEIGGANVLTF. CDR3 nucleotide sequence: TGTGCCAGCACCTTATTTGAGGGAGAGATCGGTGGGGCCAACGTCCTGACTTTC.

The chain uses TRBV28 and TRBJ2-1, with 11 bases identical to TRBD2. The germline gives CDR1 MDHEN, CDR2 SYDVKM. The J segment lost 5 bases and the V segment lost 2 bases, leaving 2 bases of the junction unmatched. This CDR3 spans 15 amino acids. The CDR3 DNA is TGTGCCAGCAGTTTACTGGGACTAGCGGACAATGAGCAGTTCTTC. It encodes CASSLLGLADNEQFF.